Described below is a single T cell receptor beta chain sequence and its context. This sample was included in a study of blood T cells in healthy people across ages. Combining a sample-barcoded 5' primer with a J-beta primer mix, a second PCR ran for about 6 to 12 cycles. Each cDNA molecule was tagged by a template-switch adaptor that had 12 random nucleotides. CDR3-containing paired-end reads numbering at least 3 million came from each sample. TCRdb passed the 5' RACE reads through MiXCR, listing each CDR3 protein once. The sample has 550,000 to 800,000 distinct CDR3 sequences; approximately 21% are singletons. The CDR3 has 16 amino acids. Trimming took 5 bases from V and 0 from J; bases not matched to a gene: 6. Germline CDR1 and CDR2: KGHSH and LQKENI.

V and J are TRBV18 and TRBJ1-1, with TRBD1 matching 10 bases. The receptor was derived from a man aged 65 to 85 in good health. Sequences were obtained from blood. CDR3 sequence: CASSSMTGGMNTEAFF. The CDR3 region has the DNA TGTGCCAGCTCATCGATGACAGGGGGCATGAACACTGAAGCTTTCTTT.